The clone carrying this TCR beta chain was counted ten times or more. The sample is drawn from a study of T-cell reconstitution after alpha-beta-depleted transplantation in children. Molecular barcoding with unique molecular identifiers was used for the TCRbeta library. MiXCR was run by TCRdb on the PCR reads, yielding one entry per CDR3 protein. The profile shows roughly 170,000 distinct CDR3 sequences, approximately 6.8% of them singletons. This CDR3 is built from 13 residues. The germline V and J ends were trimmed by 0 bases and 1 base, with 6 bases remaining between them. Germline V CDR1 and CDR2: DFQATT, SNEGSKA (reference sequence).

The source was PBMCs from the stem cell graft donor, collected from the stem cell graft. The receptor was derived from a human donor who donated a stem cell graft to a child with Wiskott-Aldrich syndrome. The chain links TRBV20-1 to TRBJ1-1; D may be TRBD1 (5 bases). The CDR3 DNA sequence: TGCAGTGCTAGAGAGACAGCGAACACTGAAGCTTTCTTT. This sequence encodes CSARETANTEAFF.